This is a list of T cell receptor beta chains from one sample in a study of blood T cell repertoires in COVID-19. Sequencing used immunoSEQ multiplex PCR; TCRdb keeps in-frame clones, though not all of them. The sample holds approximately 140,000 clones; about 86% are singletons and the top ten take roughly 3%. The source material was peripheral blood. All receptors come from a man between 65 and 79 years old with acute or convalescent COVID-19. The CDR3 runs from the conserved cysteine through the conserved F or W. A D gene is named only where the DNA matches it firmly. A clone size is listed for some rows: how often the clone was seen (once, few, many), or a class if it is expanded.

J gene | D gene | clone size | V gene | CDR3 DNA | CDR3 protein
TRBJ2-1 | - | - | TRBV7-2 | TGTGCCAGCAGCGCCTCTCCCTCCAGGGGTCGGGAGCAGTTCTTC | CASSASPSRGREQFF
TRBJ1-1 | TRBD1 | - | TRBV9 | TGTGCCAGCAGCTCGCTGGGACAGGGAGCTTTCTTT | CASSSLGQGAFF
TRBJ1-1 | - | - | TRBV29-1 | TGCAGCGTTATCGGGGTCCACCAGAACACTGAAGCTTTCTTT | CSVIGVHQNTEAFF
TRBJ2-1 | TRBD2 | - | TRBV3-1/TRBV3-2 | TGTGCCAGCAGCCAAGACCCCGGGGTGACTAGCGGGAGGTCCCATGAGCAGTTCTTC | CASSQDPGVTSGRSHEQFF
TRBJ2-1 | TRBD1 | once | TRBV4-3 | TGCGCCAGCAGCCAAGACCGACAGGGCATTGAGCAGTTCTTC | CASSQDRQGIEQFF
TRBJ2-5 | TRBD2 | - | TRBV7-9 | TGTGCCAGCAGCGGGACTAGCGGGATAGGGGAGACCCAGTACTTC | CASSGTSGIGETQYF
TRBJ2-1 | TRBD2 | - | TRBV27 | TGTGCCAGCAGTCCGCTAGCGGGAGCCTACAATGAGCAGTTCTTC | CASSPLAGAYNEQFF
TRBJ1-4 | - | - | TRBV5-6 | TGTGCCAGCAGACAAACGGGGAGGGGTGAAAAACTGTTTTTT | CASRQTGRGEKLFF
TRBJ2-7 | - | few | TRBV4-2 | TGTGCCAGCAGCCTCGAAACAGGATACTACGAGCAGTACTTC | CASSLETGYYEQYF
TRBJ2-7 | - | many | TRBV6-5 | TGTGCCAGCAAAGGGGGGGACTACGAGCAGTACTTC | CASKGGDYEQYF
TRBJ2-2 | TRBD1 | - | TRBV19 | TGTGCCAGTAGTACAGGGGGCTTTACCGGGGAGCTGTTTTTT | CASSTGGFTGELFF
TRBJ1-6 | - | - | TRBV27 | TGTGCCAGCAGCTTCGGGGGTGGTAATTCACCCCTCCACTTT | CASSFGGGNSPLHF
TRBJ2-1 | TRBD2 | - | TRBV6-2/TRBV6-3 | TGTGCCAGCAGTTACCAGGGGACTAGCGGAGATTACAATGAGCAGTTCTTC | CASSYQGTSGDYNEQFF
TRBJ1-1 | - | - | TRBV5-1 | TGCGCCAGCAGCTTGGACATAATGAACACTGAAGCTTTCTTT | CASSLDIMNTEAFF
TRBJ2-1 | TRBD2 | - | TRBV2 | TGTGCCAGCGGGGGGACTAGCGAATACAATGAGCAGTTCTTC | CASGGTSEYNEQFF
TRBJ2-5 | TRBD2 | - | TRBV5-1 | TGCGCCAGCAGCCGAGGGACTAGCGGCCAAGAGACCCAGTACTTC | CASSRGTSGQETQYF
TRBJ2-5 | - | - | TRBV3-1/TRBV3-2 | TGTGCCAGCAGCCAAGATGGAGGGTGGGAGACCCAGTACTTC | CASSQDGGWETQYF
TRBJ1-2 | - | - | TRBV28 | TGTGCCCACACACGGGGGGCTAACTATGGCTACACCTTC | CAHTRGANYGYTF
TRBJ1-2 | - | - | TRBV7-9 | TGTGCCAGCAGTCTTGACAGAGGACGGGGCTACACCTTC | CASSLDRGRGYTF
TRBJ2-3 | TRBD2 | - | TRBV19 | TGTGCCAGTAGTATAGGCGCTAGCGGGAGTGTGGATACGCAGTATTTT | CASSIGASGSVDTQYF
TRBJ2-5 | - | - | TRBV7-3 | TGTGCCAGCAGCTTAAGTGGGGGCCCAGAGACCCAGTACTTC | CASSLSGGPETQYF
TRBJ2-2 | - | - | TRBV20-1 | TGCAGTGCTAGAAGGAGCGGGGAGCTGTTTTTT | CSARRSGELFF
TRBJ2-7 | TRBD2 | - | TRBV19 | TGTGCCAGTAGTAAGACTAGCGGGCCCTCCTACGAGCAGTACTTC | CASSKTSGPSYEQYF
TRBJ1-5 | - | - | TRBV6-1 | TGTGCCAGCAGTGATGGGGCCAGGGGTACCAGCAATCAGCCCCAGCATTTT | CASSDGARGTSNQPQHF
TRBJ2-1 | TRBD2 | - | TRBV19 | TGTGCCAGTACGACCCGAGAGAGCGGGAGACGGAATGAGCAGTTCTTC | CASTTRESGRRNEQFF
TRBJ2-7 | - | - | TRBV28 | TGTGCCAGCAGAGCCGCAGAGCGAGCCTACGAGCAGTACTTC | CASRAAERAYEQYF
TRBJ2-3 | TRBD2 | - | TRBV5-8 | TGTGCCGGGCGCGGGAGAGGATCAGATACGCAGTATTTT | CAGRGRGSDTQYF
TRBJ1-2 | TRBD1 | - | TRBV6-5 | TGTGCCAGCAGTTACGGACAGGGAGGTGGCTACACCTTC | CASSYGQGGGYTF
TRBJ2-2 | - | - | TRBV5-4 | TGTGCCAGCAGCTTACAGGGTAACACCGGGGAGCTGTTTTTT | CASSLQGNTGELFF
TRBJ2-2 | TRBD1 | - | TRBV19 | TGTGCCAGTAGGACTGACAGGGGTGTGCGGGGGGAGCTGTTTTTT | CASRTDRGVRGELFF
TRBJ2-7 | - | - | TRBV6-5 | TGTGCCAGCAGCCCGAGCCTAAGGGGGAACGAGCAGTACTTC | CASSPSLRGNEQYF
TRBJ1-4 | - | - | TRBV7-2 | TGTGCCAGCAGCTTAAACCGGGTGGCAACTAATGAAAAACTGTTTTTT | CASSLNRVATNEKLFF
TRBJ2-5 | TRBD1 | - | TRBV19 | TGTGCCAGTAATAAAGACGGGACAGGGGGCGGAGAGACCCAGTACTTC | CASNKDGTGGGETQYF
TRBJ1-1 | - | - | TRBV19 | TGTGCCAGTAGTAGCCGGGACACTTGGGGCACTGAAGCTTTCTTT | CASSSRDTWGTEAFF
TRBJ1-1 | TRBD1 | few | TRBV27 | TGTGCCAGCAGTTTAAGTACAGGGGCGAACACTGAAGCTTTCTTT | CASSLSTGANTEAFF
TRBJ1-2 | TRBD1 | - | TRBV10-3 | TGTGCCACGGGACAGAACTATGGCTACACCTTC | CATGQNYGYTF
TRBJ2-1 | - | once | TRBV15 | TGTGCCACCAGCCCGAGAACAGGGACCTACAATGAGCAGTTCTTC | CATSPRTGTYNEQFF
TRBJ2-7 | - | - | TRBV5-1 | TGCGCCAGCAGCTTGGAACACCACTCCTACGAGCAGTACTTC | CASSLEHHSYEQYF
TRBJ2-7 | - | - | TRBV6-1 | TGTGCCAGCAGTGAAAGTGGCTTTGGCGAGCAGTACTTC | CASSESGFGEQYF
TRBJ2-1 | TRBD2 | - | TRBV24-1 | TGTGCCACCAGTGATGTAGCGGGAGGGCCCTACAATGAGCAGTTCTTC | CATSDVAGGPYNEQFF
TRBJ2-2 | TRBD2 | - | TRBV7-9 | TGTGCCAGCAGCTTAGCGGGCGCGGGAGGGCCGAGCACCGGGGAGCTGTTTTTT | CASSLAGAGGPSTGELFF
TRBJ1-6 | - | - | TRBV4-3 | TGCGCCAGCAGCCAAGAGCATCGGGTTACAAATTCACCCCTCCACTTT | CASSQEHRVTNSPLHF
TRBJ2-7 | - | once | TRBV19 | TGTGCCAGTAGCCAATTCGGGGGAAAAGTCTACGAGCAGTACTTC | CASSQFGGKVYEQYF
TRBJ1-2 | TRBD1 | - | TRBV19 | TGTGCCAGTAGTGGACGGACAGGGGGCGATAACTATGGCTACACCTTC | CASSGRTGGDNYGYTF
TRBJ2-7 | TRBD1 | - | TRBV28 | TGTGCCAGCAGTCTTACTTCTCTTAGGACAGGGAGAGGCGAGCAGTACTTC | CASSLTSLRTGRGEQYF
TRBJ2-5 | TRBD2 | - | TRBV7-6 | TGTGCCAGCCTAGAAGGACTTCTGGCTAGCGGGGGCCAAGAGACCCAGTACTTC | CASLEGLLASGGQETQYF
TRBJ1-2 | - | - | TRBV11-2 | TGTGCCAGCAGCTCGTACGGGACATATGGCTACACCTTC | CASSSYGTYGYTF
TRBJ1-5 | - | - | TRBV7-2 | TGTGCCAGCAGCAAGGACAGATATAGCAATCAGCCCCAGCATTTT | CASSKDRYSNQPQHF
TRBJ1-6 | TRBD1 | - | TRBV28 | TGTGCCAGCAGTCGACAGGGGGCTAGTAATTCACCCCTCCACTTT | CASSRQGASNSPLHF
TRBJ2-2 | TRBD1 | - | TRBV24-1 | TGTGCCACCAGTAGACAGGGGACGGCGAACACCGGGGAGCTGTTTTTT | CATSRQGTANTGELFF